These 9 T cell receptor beta chains share one sample of origin, sequenced in a study of blood T cell repertoires in COVID-19. The assay was immunoSEQ multiplex PCR, and TCRdb's table has in-frame clones only and misses some. The repertoire holds about 400,000 clones, around 87% seen once, with 3% in the top ten. Sequenced material: peripheral blood. These receptors were obtained from a human donor in a cohort sampled during active COVID-19.

The genes are TRBV6-5 and TRBJ2-7; 7 bases map to TRBD1. Germline CDR1 and CDR2: MNHEY and SVGAGI. CDR3 length: 13 residues. J was trimmed by 6 bases and V by 6 bases; bases with no gene match: 8. The CDR3 DNA sequence: TGTGCCAGCAGGGTTCAGACAGGGATCGAGCAGTACTTC. This translates into CASRVQTGIEQYF.

The V call is TRBV19, the J call TRBJ1-3, with TRBD1 matching over 7 bases. V shed 8 bases, J shed 0 bases, and the junction held 1 base outside the gene matches. This CDR3 is built from 13 residues. In germline, CDR1 is LNHDA, CDR2 SQIVND (reference sequence). The CDR3 is CASGQDSGNTIYF. The CDR3 nucleotides are TGTGCCAGTGGACAGGACTCTGGAAACACCATATATTTT. Combining the CDR3 with reference TRBV19 and TRBJ1-3 gives the whole variable domain DGGITQSPKYLFRKEGQNVTLSCEQNLNHDAMYWYRQDPGQGLRLIYYSQIVNDFQKGDIAEGYSVSREKKESFPLTVTSAQKNPTAFYLCASGQDSGNTIYFGEGSWLTVV.

V and J are TRBV6-1 and TRBJ1-4; a weak D match, TRBD1 (6 bases). Germline CDR1 MNHNS, CDR2 SASEGT. This CDR3 spans 16 amino acids. Trimming removed 3 bases at V and 3 bases at J, with 14 bases between. The CDR3 reads CASSEERGGANEKLFF. CDR3 nucleotide sequence: TGTGCCAGCAGTGAGGAGAGGGGGGGAGCTAATGAAAAACTGTTTTTT.

The rearrangement links TRBV5-6 to TRBJ1-1; TRBD1 agrees at 8 bases. CDR1 is SGHDT, CDR2 YYEEEE, per germline. The CDR3 runs 16 residues. The trim removed 3 bases at V and 4 bases at J, leaving 11 bases unmatched. The CDR3 spells CASSSGPGGVGTEAFF. CDR3 DNA: TGTGCCAGCAGCTCTGGTCCAGGGGGCGTTGGCACTGAAGCTTTCTTT.

This clone has only one observation. The chain couples TRBV4-2 to TRBJ1-5; D perhaps matches TRBD1 (6 bases). This CDR3 is 14 amino acids long. Germline lookup yields CDR1 LGHNA and CDR2 YNFKEQ. V shed 5 bases and J shed 5 bases, with 13 bases lying between them. As DNA, the CDR3 is TGTGCCAGCAGCTCCCGAGGGGGACATCAGCCCCAGCATTTT. It specifies CASSSRGGHQPQHF.

The chain uses TRBV27 and TRBJ2-7; 7 nucleotides agree with TRBD1. V dropped 6 bases and J dropped 6; count of bases not matched to a gene: 5. Looked up from germline, CDR1 is MNHEY and CDR2 is SMNVEV (reference sequence). The CDR3 covers 12 residues. CDR3 DNA sequence: TGTGCCAGCAGCCCGACAGGGTCCGAGCAGTACTTC. Translation: CASSPTGSEQYF.

This clone showed up just a few times. This chain links TRBV11-2 with TRBJ1-5, with no clear D. Germline loops: CDR1 SGHAT, CDR2 FQNNGV. This CDR3 comprises 15 residues. Trimming cost V 5 bases and J 4 bases, with 15 bases left between them. The CDR3 spells CASSITTGLNQPQHF. The CDR3 bases are TGTGCCAGCAGCATAACTACTGGGTTGAATCAGCCCCAGCATTTT.

This chain links TRBV21-1 with TRBJ2-3; TRBD1 is taken as the D call from the table, unchecked against the DNA. TRBV21-1 is given as a pseudogene. This CDR3 has 16 amino acids. The CDR3: CASSPRRDRGIDTQYF. As DNA, the CDR3 is TGTGCCAGCAGCCCCCGCCGGGACAGGGGAATAGATACGCAGTATTTT.

This chain connects TRBV12-3 or TRBV12-4 to TRBJ1-2, with D hard to call. The CDR3 has 13 amino acids. The ends were cut back, 5 bases at V and 7 bases at J, with 14 bases in the middle. CDR3 in DNA: TGTGCCAGCAGTCACGCCTCTACTGCTGGCTACACCTTC. Translated, it gives CASSHASTAGYTF.